These 21 T cell receptor beta chains were sequenced from one sample in a study of tumor and adjacent non-tumor tissue in lung cancer. RNA was extracted from bulk tissue without any cell sorting. Distant lung tissue was collected more than 3 cm away from the tumor edge. The library came from three nested PCR rounds adapted from ARM-PCR protocols. TCRdb reanalysed the multiplex PCR reads using MiXCR and keeps one entry per CDR3 protein. Of approximately 68,000 distinct CDR3 sequences in the sample, around 80% were seen once. Sequenced sample: distant non-tumor lung tissue. The receptor source for this set is a man aged 60 to 69 with non-small cell lung cancer.

On this clonotype: At one end the junction does not follow the germline gene, possibly because of a read error. For the CDR3, the DNA is TGTGCCAGCAGTTTGGCCGGTGGAGGGCAGTTCTTC. This translates into CASSLAGGGQFF. V is TRBV5-4 and J is TRBJ2-1, with a weak D call TRBD2 (5 bases). CDR1 and CDR2 (germline): SGHNT, YYREEE (reference sequence). The CDR3 spans 12 residues. The full variable domain, its missing parts supplied by reference TRBV5-4 and TRBJ2-1, is ETGVTQSPTHLIKTRGQQVTLRCSSQSGHNTVSWYQQALGQGPQFIFQYYREEENGRGNFPPRFSGLQFPNYSSELNVNALELDDSALYLCASSLAGGGQFFGPGTRLTVL.

With regard to this clonotype: This may stem from a read error, because a much larger clone lies one nucleotide away. The rearrangement joins TRBV20-1 to TRBJ2-5; no definite D call. The CDR3 contains 11 residues. CDR1 is DFQATT, CDR2 SNEGSKA, per germline (reference sequence). The CDR3 coding sequence is TGCATCGGAGACATTGAAGAGACCCAGTACTTC. It is translated as CIGDIEETQYF.

As DNA, the CDR3 is TGTGCCAGCGGGATTAGCTCCTACAATGAGCAGTTCTTC. It is translated as CASGISSYNEQFF. The chain has TRBV6-2 or TRBV6-3 and TRBJ2-1; D gene unclear. V dropped 8 bases and J dropped 0 bases, with 8 bases sitting between them. The germline V gene has CDR1 MNHEY and CDR2 SVGEGT. This CDR3 has 13 amino acids.

At least ten counts were recorded for this clonotype. The CDR3 DNA follows: TGTGCCAGCAGCTTTGATGTAGGGCCCCACGAGCAGTACTTC. It codes for CASSFDVGPHEQYF. The rearrangement joins TRBV7-9 to TRBJ2-7; D is unresolved. Germline V gene sequence: CDR1 SEHNR, CDR2 FQNEAQ (reference sequence). Trimming removed 3 bases at V and 5 bases at J, with 14 bases between. The CDR3 extends over 14 amino acids.

In regard to this clonotype: Likely a read error: the CDR3 ends without its conserved phenylalanine or tryptophan. It is unclear where the CDR3 begins or ends on the DNA, so no DNA is shown, and the CDR3 is as TCRdb lists it. This chain connects TRBV11-3 to TRBJ2-1; TRBD2 reflects the table's D call only, with no check against the DNA. The CDR3 length is 16 residues, termini included. CDR1 is SGHNT and CDR2 is YENEEA in the germline V gene. Here the CDR3 reads CASSLNQLAGLGERFL.

Points on this clonotype: Given the absence of the conserved phenylalanine or tryptophan at the CDR3 end, a read error is likely. The V gene is TRBV11-1, the J gene TRBJ1-1; 7 positions agree with TRBD1. The V gene's germline CDR1 is SGHAT and CDR2 FQDESV (reference sequence). This CDR3 is 13 amino acids long. CDR3 protein: CANSLAQGAEAFL. The CDR3 nucleotides read TGTGCCAACAGCTTAGCGCAGGGGGCTGAAGCTTTCTTA.

This rearrangement joins TRBV7-8 to TRBJ2-4, with 7 positions matching TRBD2. Germline CDR1 and CDR2: SGHVS and FQNEAQ. This CDR3 has 15 amino acids. The J segment lost 6 bases and the V segment lost 1 base, leaving 6 bases of the junction unmatched. The CDR3 loop reads CASSLVTSELNIQYF. CDR3 DNA: TGTGCCAGCAGCTTAGTTACTAGCGAGTTAAACATTCAGTACTTC.

This clonotype was found once. This may stem from a read error, because a much larger clone lies one nucleotide away. The V and J genes are TRBV7-8 and TRBJ2-1; TRBD2 agrees at 9 bases. Germline V lookup: CDR1 SGHVS, CDR2 FQNEAQ. The CDR3 consists of 16 residues. V lost 5 bases and J lost 8; bases outside the gene matches: 13. The CDR3 DNA is TGTGCCAGCAGCCTGGATAGCGGGAGTTCCTCCCATGAGCAGTTCTTC. It encodes CASSLDSGSSSHEQFF.

This clonotype occurred once. Mismatch with germline at one junction end may stem from a read error. J is TRBJ2-7 and V is TRBV6-1; D is unclear. This CDR3 region has 13 residues. CDR1 and CDR2 (germline): MNHNS, SASEGT. CDR3 nucleotide sequence: TGTGCCAGCGCCGGAACCAACCTTAACGAGCGGTACTTC. It yields the protein CASAGTNLNERYF.

The chain recombines TRBV29-1 with TRBJ2-3; tentative D call: TRBD2 (6 bases). Trimming left V 6 bases short and J 4 bases short, with 23 bases between. CDR1 is SQVTM, CDR2 ANQGSEA, per germline. The CDR3 extends over 16 amino acids. The CDR3 is CSVCTTGTGVADTQYF. Here the CDR3 DNA reads TGCAGCGTCTGTACAACCGGGACGGGGGTTGCAGATACGCAGTATTTT.

As to this clonotype: A much bigger clone sits one base away, suggesting this may be a read error. This chain links TRBV2 with TRBJ1-2; possible D gene TRBD1, 5 bases. This CDR3 is built from 14 residues. Germline values: CDR1 SNHLY, CDR2 FYNNEI. This CDR3 is CGSSEWDGGNGYTF. The CDR3 nucleotides are TGTGGCAGCAGTGAATGGGACGGGGGGAATGGCTACACCTTC.

This sequence joins TRBV20-1 and TRBJ2-3; 13 bases fit TRBD2. This CDR3 comprises 16 residues. The germline V gene encodes CDR1 DFQATT and CDR2 SNEGSKA (reference sequence). J lost 5 bases, V lost 0 bases, and 5 bases had no gene match. This CDR3 is CSARDGTSGVIDTQYF. The CDR3 nucleotides read TGCAGTGCTAGAGATGGGACTAGCGGGGTCATAGATACGCAGTATTTT.

The chain recombines TRBV5-4 with TRBJ1-2; no reliable D call. The CDR3 is 14 residues long. In germline, CDR1 is SGHNT, CDR2 YYREEE (reference sequence). The V end was cut by 5 bases, the J end by 7 bases, with 18 bases between. CDR3 nucleotide sequence: TGTGCCAGCAGGCACGACCGGTCTAGCAGTGGCTACACCTTC. Translation: CASRHDRSSSGYTF.

On this clonotype: Germline and junction disagree at one end, which may indicate a read error. The genes are TRBV5-4 and TRBJ2-2; possible D gene TRBD2, 6 bases. The CDR3 length is 15 residues. In germline, CDR1 is SGHNT, CDR2 YYREEE (reference sequence). CDR3 protein: CASSLGGRSTGDLFF. The DNA of the CDR3 is TGTGCCAGCAGCTTGGGAGGGAGGAGCACCGGGGACCTGTTTTTT.

Details on this clonotype: A much larger clone differs from this one at a single base, so this may be a read error. The chain recombines TRBV28 with TRBJ2-3, with TRBD2 matching 15 bases. The germline gives CDR1 MDHEN, CDR2 SYDVKM. The CDR3 extends over 16 amino acids. CDR3: CVSSFGTSGRLDTQYF. CDR3 in DNA: TGTGTCAGCAGTTTCGGGACTAGCGGGAGGCTGGATACGCAGTATTTT.

As concerns this clonotype: A much larger clone differs by one base, so this may be a read error. The V gene is TRBV28, the J gene TRBJ1-2; D unresolved. The CDR3 covers 12 residues. Per the germline V gene, CDR1 is MDHEN and CDR2 is SYDVKM. DNA for the CDR3: TGTGTCAGCAGTTTTGGGGACTATGGCTACACCTTC. Translating it yields CVSSFGDYGYTF.

This sequence joins TRBV5-1 and TRBJ2-3; D perhaps matches TRBD2 (6 bases). CDR3 size: 16 residues. Germline V gives CDR1 SGHRS, CDR2 YFSETQ. V lost 7 bases to trimming and J lost 4 bases, with 22 bases between them. The CDR3 DNA reads TGCGCCAGCGGAGGGTCTAGCGTGAGTTGGCCAGATACGCAGTATTTT. It translates to CASGGSSVSWPDTQYF.

To note about this clonotype: A single base separates this from a much larger clone, so it may be a read error. Without the conserved terminal phenylalanine or tryptophan, this CDR3 likely stems from a read error. The chain combines TRBV11-2 with TRBJ2-1, with D possibly TRBD1 on 6 matching bases. This CDR3 region has 13 residues. Germline V gene data show CDR1 as SGHAT and CDR2 as FQNNGV. The CDR3 sequence: CVSGPEPQGEQFL. CDR3 DNA: TGTGTCAGCGGCCCAGAACCACAGGGTGAGCAGTTCCTC.

As for this clonotype: The germline gene is not matched at one end of the junction; a read error may be the cause. The rearrangement links TRBV6-2 or TRBV6-3 to TRBJ2-1; 7 bases line up with TRBD1. CDR1 is MNHEY, CDR2 SVGEGT, per germline. The CDR3 has 14 amino acids. The CDR3 here is CTSSRQGPYNEQFF. The CDR3, as DNA: TGCACCAGCAGTAGACAGGGCCCCTATAATGAGCAGTTCTTC.

As to this clonotype: At one end the junction does not follow the germline gene, possibly because of a read error. The rearrangement uses TRBV6-5 and TRBJ2-1; 8 nucleotides agree with TRBD1. Germline V gives CDR1 MNHEY, CDR2 SVGAGI. This CDR3 has 16 residues. The CDR3 DNA sequence: TGCGCCAGCAGGTCAGACAGGGGACCCCCCTATAATGAGCAGTTCTTC. It encodes CASRSDRGPPYNEQFF.

This clonotype was seen a handful of times. Since a much larger clone is just one base distant, this may be a read error. This sequence joins TRBV13 and TRBJ2-1; 10 bases agree with TRBD2. The germline V gene encodes CDR1 PRHDT and CDR2 FYEKMQ (reference sequence). The CDR3 sequence is 15 residues long. The CDR3 DNA reads as TGTACCAGCAGCCCGGGACTAGCGTCCAACAATGAGCAGTTCTTC. Translated, it gives CTSSPGLASNNEQFF.